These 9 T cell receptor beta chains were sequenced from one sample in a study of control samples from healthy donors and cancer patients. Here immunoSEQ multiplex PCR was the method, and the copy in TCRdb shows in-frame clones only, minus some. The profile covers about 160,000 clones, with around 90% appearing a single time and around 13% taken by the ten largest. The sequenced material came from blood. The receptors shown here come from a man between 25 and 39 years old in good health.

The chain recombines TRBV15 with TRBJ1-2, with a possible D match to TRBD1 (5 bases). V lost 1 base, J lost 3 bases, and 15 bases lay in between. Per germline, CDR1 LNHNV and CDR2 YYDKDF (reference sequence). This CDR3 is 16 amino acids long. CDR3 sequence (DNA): TGTGCCACCAGCAGAGTAAGGGGAGGTTCGGACTATGGCTACACCTTC. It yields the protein CATSRVRGGSDYGYTF.

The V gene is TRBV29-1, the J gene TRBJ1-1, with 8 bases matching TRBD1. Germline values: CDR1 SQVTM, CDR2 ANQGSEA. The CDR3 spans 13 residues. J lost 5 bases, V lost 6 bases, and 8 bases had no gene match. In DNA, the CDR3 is TGCAGCGTAAAAGGACAGGGAGGTACTGAAGCTTTCTTT. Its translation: CSVKGQGGTEAFF.

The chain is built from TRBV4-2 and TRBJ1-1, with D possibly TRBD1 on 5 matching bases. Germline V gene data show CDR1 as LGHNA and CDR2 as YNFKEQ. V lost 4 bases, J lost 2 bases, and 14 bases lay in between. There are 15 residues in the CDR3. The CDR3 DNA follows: TGTGCCAGCAGCCGCACCCTTGGGGGTAACACTGAAGCTTTCTTT. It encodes CASSRTLGGNTEAFF.

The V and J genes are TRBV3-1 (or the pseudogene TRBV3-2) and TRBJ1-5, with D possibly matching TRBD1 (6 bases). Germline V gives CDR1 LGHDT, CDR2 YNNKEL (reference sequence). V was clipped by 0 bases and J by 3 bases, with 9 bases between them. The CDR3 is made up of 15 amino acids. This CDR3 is CASSQDAGANQPQHF. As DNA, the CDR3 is TGTGCCAGCAGCCAAGACGCAGGGGCCAATCAGCCCCAGCATTTT.

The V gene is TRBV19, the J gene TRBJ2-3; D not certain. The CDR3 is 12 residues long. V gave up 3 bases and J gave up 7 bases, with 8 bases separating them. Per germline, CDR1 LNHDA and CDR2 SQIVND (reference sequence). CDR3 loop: CASSMPKHTQYF. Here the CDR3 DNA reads TGTGCCAGTAGTATGCCTAAACATACGCAGTATTTT.

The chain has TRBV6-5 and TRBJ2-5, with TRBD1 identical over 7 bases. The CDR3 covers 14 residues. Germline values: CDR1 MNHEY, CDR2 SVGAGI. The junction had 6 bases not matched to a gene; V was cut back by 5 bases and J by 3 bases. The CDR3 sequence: CASSLRDREETQYF. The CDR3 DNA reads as TGTGCCAGCAGTCTCCGGGACAGAGAAGAGACCCAGTACTTC.

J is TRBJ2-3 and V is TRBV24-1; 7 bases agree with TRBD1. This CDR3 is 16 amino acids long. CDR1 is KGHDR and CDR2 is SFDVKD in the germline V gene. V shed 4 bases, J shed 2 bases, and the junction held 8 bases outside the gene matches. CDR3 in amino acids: CATSDRDRGSTDTQYF. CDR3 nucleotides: TGTGCCACCAGTGACCGGGACAGAGGGTCCACAGATACGCAGTATTTT.

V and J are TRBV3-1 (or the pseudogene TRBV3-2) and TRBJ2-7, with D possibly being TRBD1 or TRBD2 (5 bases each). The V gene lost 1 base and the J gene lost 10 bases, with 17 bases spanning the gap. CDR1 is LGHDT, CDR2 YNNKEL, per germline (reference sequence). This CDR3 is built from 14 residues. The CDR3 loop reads CASSQGEIRDGQYF. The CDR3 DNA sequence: TGTGCCAGCAGCCAAGGCGAGATCCGGGACGGACAGTACTTC.

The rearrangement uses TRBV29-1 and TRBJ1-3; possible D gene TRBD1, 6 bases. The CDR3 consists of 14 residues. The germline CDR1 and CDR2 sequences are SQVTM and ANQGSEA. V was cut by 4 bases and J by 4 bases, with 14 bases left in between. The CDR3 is CSVAGGTGGNTIYF. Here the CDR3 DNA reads TGCAGCGTTGCGGGGGGAACAGGGGGAAACACCATATATTTT.